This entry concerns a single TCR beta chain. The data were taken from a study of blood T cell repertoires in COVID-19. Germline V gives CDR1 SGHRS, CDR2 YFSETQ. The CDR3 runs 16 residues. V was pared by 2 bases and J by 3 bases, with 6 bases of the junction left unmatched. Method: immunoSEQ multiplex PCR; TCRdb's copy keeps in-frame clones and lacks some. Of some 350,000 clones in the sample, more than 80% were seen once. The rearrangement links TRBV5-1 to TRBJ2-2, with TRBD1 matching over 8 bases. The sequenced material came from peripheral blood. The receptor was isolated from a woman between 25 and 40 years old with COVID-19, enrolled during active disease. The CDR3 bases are TGCGCCAGCAGCTTCCAGGGGGCGCCGGACACCGGGGAGCTGTTTTTT. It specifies CASSFQGAPDTGELFF.